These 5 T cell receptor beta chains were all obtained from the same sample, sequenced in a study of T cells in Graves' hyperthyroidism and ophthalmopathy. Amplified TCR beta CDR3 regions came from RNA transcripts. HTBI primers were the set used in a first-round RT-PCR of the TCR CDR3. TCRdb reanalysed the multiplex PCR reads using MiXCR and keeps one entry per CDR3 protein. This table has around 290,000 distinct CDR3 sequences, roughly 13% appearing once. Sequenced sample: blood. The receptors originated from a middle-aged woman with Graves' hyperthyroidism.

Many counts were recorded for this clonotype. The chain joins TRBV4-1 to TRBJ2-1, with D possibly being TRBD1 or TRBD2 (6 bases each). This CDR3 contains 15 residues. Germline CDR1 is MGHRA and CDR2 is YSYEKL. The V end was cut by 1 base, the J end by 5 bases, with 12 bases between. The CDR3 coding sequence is TGCGCCAGCAGCCAAGGAGGGGGGCCTAACAATGAGCAGTTCTTC. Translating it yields CASSQGGGPNNEQFF.

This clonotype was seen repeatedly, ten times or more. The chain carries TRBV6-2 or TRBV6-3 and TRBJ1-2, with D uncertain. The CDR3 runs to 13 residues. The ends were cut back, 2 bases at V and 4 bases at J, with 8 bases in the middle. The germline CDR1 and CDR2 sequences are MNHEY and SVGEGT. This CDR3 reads CASSYGRAYGYTF. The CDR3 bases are TGTGCCAGCAGTTACGGCAGAGCCTATGGCTACACCTTC.

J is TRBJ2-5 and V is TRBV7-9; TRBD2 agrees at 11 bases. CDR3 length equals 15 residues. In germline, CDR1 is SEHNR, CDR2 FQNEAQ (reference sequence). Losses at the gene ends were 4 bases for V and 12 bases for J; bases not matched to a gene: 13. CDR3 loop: CASSSGTSGLPVEYF. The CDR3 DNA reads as TGTGCCAGCAGCTCCGGGACTAGCGGCCTCCCGGTGGAGTACTTC.

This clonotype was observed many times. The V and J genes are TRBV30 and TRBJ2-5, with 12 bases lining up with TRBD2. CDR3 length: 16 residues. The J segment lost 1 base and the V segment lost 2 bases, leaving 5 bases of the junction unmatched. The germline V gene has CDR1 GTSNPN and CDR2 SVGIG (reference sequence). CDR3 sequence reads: CAWSPGLAGPQETQYF. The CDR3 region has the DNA TGTGCCTGGAGTCCGGGACTAGCGGGCCCCCAAGAGACCCAGTACTTC.

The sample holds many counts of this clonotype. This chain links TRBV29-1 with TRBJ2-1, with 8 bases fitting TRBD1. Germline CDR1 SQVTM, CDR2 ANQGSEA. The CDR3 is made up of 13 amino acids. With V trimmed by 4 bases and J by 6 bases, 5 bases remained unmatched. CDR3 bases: TGCAGCGTTGGACAGGGGCGCTCCAATGAGCAGTTCTTC. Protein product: CSVGQGRSNEQFF.